Listed below are T cell receptor beta chains from one sample, sequenced in a study of T-cell memory formation after mild COVID-19. TCRdb re-called the 5' RACE reads with MiXCR, one entry per CDR3 protein. Among fewer than 300,000 distinct CDR3 sequences listed, over 15% were seen once. The sequencing input was PBMCs or a T cell subset sorted from them (not recorded which). These receptors were taken from a man between 18 and 35 years old who had mild COVID-19 (a few samples of this study predate the infection). Cell type and time point are not known. Both conserved end residues are part of each CDR3. Not every row has a clone size; where given, it reads once, few, many or a size class.

V	size	J	CDR3
TRBV30	.	TRBJ2-5	CAWSWDETQYF
TRBV12-3/TRBV12-4	.	TRBJ1-2	CASGTGAGGYTF
TRBV19	.	TRBJ1-5	CASSLTNQPQHF
TRBV7-9	.	TRBJ2-2	CASNPEGTGELFF
TRBV7-6	.	TRBJ1-1	CASSRGGDTEAFF
TRBV5-5	.	TRBJ1-2	CASSLRGDYYGYTF
TRBV11-2	few	TRBJ2-1	CASRPSGGLYNEQFF
TRBV18	few	TRBJ1-2	CASSPSGMGYGYTF
TRBV24-1	.	TRBJ2-3	CATSDPLDAPDTQYF
TRBV20-1	many	TRBJ1-3	CSAQRRSSGNTIYF
TRBV4-2	.	TRBJ2-2	CASSPPQLAGEFTGELFF
TRBV7-2	.	TRBJ2-1	CASSDRYNEQFF
TRBV6-2/TRBV6-3	many	TRBJ2-2	CASSYSADENTGELFF
TRBV12-3/TRBV12-4	few	TRBJ2-7	CASSPGTVLAEQYF
TRBV4-1	.	TRBJ2-3	CASSRLGEGTDTQYF
TRBV7-2	few	TRBJ2-3	CASSLVLLRDTDTQYF
TRBV2	.	TRBJ1-6	CASMDTEPRDSPLHF
TRBV28	few	TRBJ2-1	CASSYTQQFF
TRBV4-1	many	TRBJ1-6	CASSPRQGNSPLHF
TRBV7-6	.	TRBJ2-5	CACGDSGETQYF
TRBV20-1	many	TRBJ1-2	CSARTGKGVLGYTF
TRBV7-9	few	TRBJ2-1	CASATGSNEQFF
TRBV5-4	few	TRBJ2-1	CASSFLVLGGAINEQFF
TRBV28	.	TRBJ2-2	CASSFPGANTGELFF
TRBV10-3	few	TRBJ1-4	CAISGTGHSEKLFF
TRBV20-1	.	TRBJ1-2	CSASALRDTFNYGYTF
TRBV28	.	TRBJ2-7	CASTTPGQGFYEQYF
TRBV9	few	TRBJ1-3	CASQQISGNTIYF
TRBV3-1	few	TRBJ2-2	CASSQVVGGSGELFF
TRBV11-2	.	TRBJ2-3	CASSSIGRQYF
TRBV12-3/TRBV12-4	few	TRBJ2-1	CASSSSGEDNEQFF
TRBV5-1	few	TRBJ2-1	CASSLRLAGRNEQFF
TRBV5-6	few	TRBJ2-5	CASSLSRRGQYF
TRBV7-9	many	TRBJ1-6	CASSLQGAKESPLHF
TRBV7-6	once	TRBJ1-3	CASSPGQAHSGNTIYF
TRBV6-5	.	TRBJ1-2	CASSPVGGAFGYTF
TRBV29-1	.	TRBJ1-5	CSAAAGNQPQHF
TRBV5-1	.	TRBJ1-2	CASSFWRVEGGYTF
TRBV5-6	.	TRBJ2-1	CASSQTPAIHNEQFF
TRBV7-3	.	TRBJ1-6	CASSLTPTGKSPLHF
TRBV7-2	.	TRBJ1-5	CASSLGPQFDHSPGGVGQPQHF
TRBV28	few	TRBJ2-5	CASRSLDSQETQYF
TRBV6-1	.	TRBJ1-6	CAGGEIADSPLHF
TRBV5-1	.	TRBJ1-2	CASSLYSQDYGYTF
TRBV28	few	TRBJ2-3	CASSLAGGLTDTQYF
TRBV7-9	.	TRBJ2-4	CASSPPTWDRDIQYF
TRBV5-1	.	TRBJ1-1	CASSPGDSHTEAFF
TRBV27	.	TRBJ2-7	CASSPGPNSLYEQYF
TRBV6-2/TRBV6-3	few	TRBJ2-1	CASSPTLGREQFF
TRBV2	few	TRBJ2-5	CATRPFQETQYF
TRBV2	few	TRBJ1-3	CASSGAAPSGNTIYF
TRBV6-5	.	TRBJ1-5	CASSRRWSQPQHF
TRBV5-1	many	TRBJ1-1	CASSLKLDTEAFF
TRBV5-1	.	TRBJ2-2	CASSFGAGNVGELFF
TRBV20-1	.	TRBJ1-5	CSARGYSNQPQHF
TRBV10-3	.	TRBJ2-7	CASGRDSLYEQYF
TRBV2	few	TRBJ1-5	CASRNRDRGRVQPQHF
TRBV6-5	medium-sized	TRBJ2-5	CASRPTLAGPQETQYF
TRBV5-4	.	TRBJ2-3	CASSAGTSGGASDTQYF
TRBV7-9	.	TRBJ1-5	CASSSGFGDQPQHF